The 12 T cell receptor beta chains in this list originate from one sample, sequenced in a study of graft-versus-host responses after intestinal transplantation. Repertoires were generated with immunoSEQ multiplex PCR, while TCRdb's copy carries only in-frame clones and drops some. The sample contains some 130,000 clones, approximately 92% of which appear only once. Their antigens are not known. Here the sequenced sample was unstimulated CD4+ T cells sorted from spleen or lymph node cells, taken before intestinal transplant. These receptors all come from a human donor who received an intestinal transplant.

With regard to this clone: The same CDR3 arises from other DNA sequences in this sample as well. The chain couples TRBV7-9 to TRBJ2-5, with no clear D. With 4 bases removed from V and 1 base from J, the gap between germline ends came to 1 base. The CDR3 covers 11 residues. CDR1 and CDR2 (germline): SEHNR, FQNEAQ (reference sequence). CDR3 nucleotide sequence: TGTGCCAGCAGCTCCCAAGAGACCCAGTACTTC. It is translated as CASSSQETQYF.

The chain couples TRBV11-2 to TRBJ2-1, with TRBD1 identical over 7 bases. Germline V lookup: CDR1 SGHAT, CDR2 FQNNGV. The CDR3 extends over 15 amino acids. With 4 bases clipped from V and 2 bases from J, the junction kept 5 bases outside the gene matches. This CDR3 reads CASSYRQGTYNEQFF. The CDR3, as DNA: TGTGCCAGCAGCTACCGACAGGGAACCTACAATGAGCAGTTCTTC.

This chain connects TRBV27 to TRBJ2-7, with 9 bases matching TRBD1. The V gene end was trimmed by 2 bases and the J gene end by 1 base; junction bases not matched to a gene: 6. Germline V gene data show CDR1 as MNHEY and CDR2 as SMNVEV (reference sequence). This CDR3 has 16 residues. For the CDR3, the DNA is TGTGCCAGCAGTTTAAGGGGGACAGGGCCGTCCTACGAGCAGTACTTC. This gives the protein CASSLRGTGPSYEQYF.

This sequence joins TRBV5-1 and TRBJ2-5; 8 bases match TRBD1. Germline trimming cut 4 bases from V and 2 bases from J; bases unmatched to any gene: 10. Germline V lookup: CDR1 SGHRS, CDR2 YFSETQ. The CDR3 is 16 amino acids. The CDR3 here is CASSKSSRGLQETQYF. DNA for the CDR3: TGCGCCAGCAGCAAATCAAGCAGGGGGCTTCAAGAGACCCAGTACTTC.

The chain carries TRBV5-1 and TRBJ2-7; D is uncertain. Trimming took off 0 bases at V and 7 bases at J, with 11 bases between the two ends. CDR3 length: 13 amino acids. From germline, CDR1 is SGHRS and CDR2 YFSETQ. The CDR3 loop reads CASSLDTRREQYF. CDR3 sequence (DNA): TGCGCCAGCAGCTTGGACACGAGACGTGAGCAGTACTTC.

The chain recombines TRBV6-5 with TRBJ2-1; perhaps TRBD1 as D (5 bases). The CDR3 sequence is 15 residues long. CDR1 MNHEY and CDR2 SVGAGI come from the germline V gene. V was cut by 4 bases and J by 5 bases, with 15 bases left in between. The CDR3 DNA reads TGTGCCAGCAGTTTCTCCGGACACCTAAACAATGAGCAGTTCTTC. It specifies CASSFSGHLNNEQFF.

V gene TRBV4-1 combines with J gene TRBJ2-3; D is possibly TRBD1 (5 bases). The CDR3 contains 13 residues. The germline V gene encodes CDR1 MGHRA and CDR2 YSYEKL. Between the trimmed V and J ends, which lost 3 bases and 2 bases, there was a span of 6 bases. The DNA of the CDR3 is TGCGCCAGCAGCCACAGGGACACAGATACGCAGTATTTT. Its protein product is CASSHRDTDTQYF.

The CDR3 reads CASSSRYGYTF. The CDR3 DNA sequence: TGTGCCAGCAGCTCACGGTATGGCTACACCTTC. The rearrangement uses TRBV28 and TRBJ1-2, with D unclear. V was cut by 6 bases and J by 5 bases, with 7 bases left in between. This CDR3 is 11 amino acids long. CDR1 is MDHEN, CDR2 SYDVKM, per germline.

This chain uses TRBV12-5 with TRBJ2-7; possibly TRBD2 for D (6 bases). The V gene lost 0 bases and the J gene lost 4 bases, with 13 bases spanning the gap. Germline V gene sequence: CDR1 LGHNT, CDR2 FRNRAP. This CDR3 contains 15 residues. The CDR3 loop reads CASGLVRGTVYEQYF. DNA of the CDR3: TGTGCTAGTGGTTTGGTGCGCGGGACGGTATACGAGCAGTACTTC.

The chain combines TRBV7-9 with TRBJ2-2; D tentatively reads TRBD1 or TRBD2 (5 bases each). The V gene's germline CDR1 is SEHNR and CDR2 FQNEAQ (reference sequence). V was clipped by 5 bases and J by 3 bases, with 10 bases between them. The CDR3 is 14 residues long. In DNA, the CDR3 is TGTGCCAGCAGCCTCAGAGGGGACACCGGGGAGCTGTTTTTT. Protein: CASSLRGDTGELFF.

CDR3 residues: CAWSVPWGLEAFF. The CDR3 DNA follows: TGTGCCTGGAGTGTACCCTGGGGACTCGAAGCTTTCTTT. The chain recombines TRBV30 with TRBJ1-1, with D tentatively TRBD1 (5 bases). The germline CDR1 and CDR2 sequences are GTSNPN and SVGIG (reference sequence). The CDR3 covers 13 residues. Deletions cut 0 bases from V and 8 bases from J, with 13 bases between.

This clone has a single count. The chain is built from TRBV30 and TRBJ1-1, with unresolved D. Trimming shortened V by 2 bases and J by 1 base, and 8 bases separated the two germline ends. The CDR3 contains 13 residues. Germline V lookup: CDR1 GTSNPN, CDR2 SVGIG (reference sequence). The CDR3 sequence is CAWSPDRNTEAFF. The CDR3 DNA reads as TGTGCCTGGAGTCCTGATAGGAACACTGAAGCTTTCTTT. The variable domain in full, completed from reference TRBV30 and TRBJ1-1, reads SQTIHQWPATLVQPVGSPLSLECTVEGTSNPNLYWYRQAAGRGLQLLFYSVGIGQISSEVPQNLSASRPQDRQFILSSKKLLLSDSGFYLCAWSPDRNTEAFFGQGTRLTVV.